This TCR beta chain was captured by sequencing in a study of Graves' ophthalmopathy and Graves' hyperthyroidism. This clonotype was recorded at least ten times. RNA transcripts were the template, and TCR beta CDR3 regions were amplified from them. A first-round RT-PCR used HTBI primers, followed by a second-round multiplex PCR. TCRdb reprocessed the multiplex PCR reads via MiXCR and lists one record per CDR3 protein. This table holds about 400,000 distinct CDR3 sequences, about 16% found once. CDR1 is LGHDT, CDR2 YNNKEL, per germline (reference sequence). This CDR3 has 15 residues. V was cut by 4 bases and J by 0 bases, with 9 bases left in between.

The V and J genes are TRBV3-1 and TRBJ2-2; D not resolved. The receptor's source is a woman younger than 35 with Graves' ophthalmopathy. The sample consisted of peripheral blood. CDR3 amino acids: CASSPGSPNTGELFF. For the CDR3, the DNA is TGTGCCAGCAGCCCCGGTAGCCCGAACACCGGGGAGCTGTTTTTT.